The clone carrying this TCR beta chain was counted only a few times. The data stem from a study of beta chain features in type 1 diabetes. Expressed TCRB transcripts got sequenced, as all isolated RNA was reverse transcribed. Libraries were prepared by immunoSEQ multiplex PCR; TCRdb keeps only in-frame clonotypes and omits some of them. The data contain 680,000 or so clones, around 16% of them singletons. The clonotype originates from a man younger than 35 in good health. The sequencing input was naive CD4+ T cells from blood.

CDR3 sequence reads: CASSHASGNTIYF. As DNA, the CDR3 is TGTGCCAGCAGCCACGCCTCTGGAAACACCATATATTTT. This rearrangement joins TRBV14 to TRBJ1-3; D uncertain. The CDR3 sequence is 13 residues long. CDR1 SGHDN and CDR2 FVKESK come from the germline V gene. Trimming left V 3 bases short and J 0 bases short, with 3 bases between.